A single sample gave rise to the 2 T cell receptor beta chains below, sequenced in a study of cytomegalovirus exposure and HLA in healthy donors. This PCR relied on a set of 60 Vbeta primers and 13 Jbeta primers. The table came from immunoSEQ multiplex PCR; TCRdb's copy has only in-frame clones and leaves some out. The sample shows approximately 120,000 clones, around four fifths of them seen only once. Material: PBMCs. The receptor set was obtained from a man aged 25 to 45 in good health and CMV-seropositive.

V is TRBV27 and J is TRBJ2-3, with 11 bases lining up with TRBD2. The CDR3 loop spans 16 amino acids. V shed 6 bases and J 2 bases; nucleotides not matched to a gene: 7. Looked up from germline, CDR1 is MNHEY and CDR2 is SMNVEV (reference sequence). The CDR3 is CASRWLAGGYTDTQYF. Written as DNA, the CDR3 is TGTGCCAGCAGGTGGCTAGCGGGAGGTTACACAGATACGCAGTATTTT.

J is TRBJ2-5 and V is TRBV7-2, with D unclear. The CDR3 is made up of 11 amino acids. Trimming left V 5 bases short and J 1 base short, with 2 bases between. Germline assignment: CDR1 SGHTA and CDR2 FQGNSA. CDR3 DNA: TGTGCCAGCAGCCTCCAAGAGACCCAGTACTTC. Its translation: CASSLQETQYF.